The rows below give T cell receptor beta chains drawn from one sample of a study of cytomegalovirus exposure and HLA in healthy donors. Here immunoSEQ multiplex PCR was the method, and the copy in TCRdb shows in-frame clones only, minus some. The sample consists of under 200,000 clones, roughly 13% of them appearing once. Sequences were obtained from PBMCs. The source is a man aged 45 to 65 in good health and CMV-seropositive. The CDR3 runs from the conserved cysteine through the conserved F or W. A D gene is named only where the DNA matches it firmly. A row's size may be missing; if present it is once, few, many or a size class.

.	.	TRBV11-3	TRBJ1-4	CASSLSRAGDEKLFF	TGTGCCAGCAGCTTATCACGGGCAGGGGATGAAAAACTGTTTTTT
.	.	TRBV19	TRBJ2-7	CASSRALGTTIGEQYF	TGTGCCAGTAGTAGGGCCCTAGGGACAACCATCGGCGAGCAGTACTTC
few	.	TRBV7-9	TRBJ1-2	CASSRDTYGYGYTF	TGTGCCAGCAGCCGGGACACCTATGGGTATGGCTACACCTTC
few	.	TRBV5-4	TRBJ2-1	CASSNASVNEQFF	TGTGCCAGCAGCAATGCTAGCGTCAATGAGCAGTTCTTC
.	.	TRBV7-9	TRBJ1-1	CASRPLTGNTEAFF	TGTGCCAGCAGGCCACTGACAGGGAACACTGAAGCTTTCTTT
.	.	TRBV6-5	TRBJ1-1	CASSYTGKAFF	TGTGCCAGCAGTTACACAGGGAAAGCTTTCTTT
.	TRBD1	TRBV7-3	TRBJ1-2	CASSQTGQDYGYTF	TGTGCCAGCAGCCAAACGGGACAGGACTATGGCTACACCTTC
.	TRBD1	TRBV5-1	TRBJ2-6	CASSKRTGDSGANVLTF	TGCGCCAGCAGCAAACGGACAGGGGACTCTGGGGCCAACGTCCTGACTTTC
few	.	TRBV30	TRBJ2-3	CAWSVGGGVDTQYF	TGTGCCTGGAGTGTTGGAGGGGGGGTCGATACGCAGTATTTT
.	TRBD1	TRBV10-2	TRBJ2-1	CASNPTGGAYNEQFF	TGCGCCAGCAACCCGACAGGGGGCGCCTACAATGAGCAGTTCTTC
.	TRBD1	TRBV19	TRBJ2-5	CASSLGTGRPLETQYF	TGTGCCAGTAGTTTAGGGACAGGGAGGCCCCTAGAGACCCAGTACTTC
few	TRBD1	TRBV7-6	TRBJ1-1	CASSLAAGGGGAFNAFF	TGTGCCAGCAGCTTAGCAGCCGGAGGAGGGGGCGCCTTTAACGCTTTCTTT
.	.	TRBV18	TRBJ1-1	CASSPPTGMNTEAFF	TGTGCCAGCTCACCCCCGACAGGCATGAACACTGAAGCTTTCTTT
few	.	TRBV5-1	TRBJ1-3	CASTLGGAGNTIYF	TGCGCCAGCACCCTTGGAGGGGCTGGAAACACCATATATTTT
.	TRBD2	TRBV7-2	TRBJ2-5	CASSGGGNEETQYF	TGTGCCAGCTCCGGCGGGGGGAATGAAGAGACCCAGTACTTC
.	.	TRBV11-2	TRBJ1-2	CASSLEWGHGYTF	TGTGCCAGCAGCTTAGAATGGGGGCATGGCTACACCTTC
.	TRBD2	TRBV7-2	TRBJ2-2	CASSLRTAGGTGELFF	TGTGCCAGCAGCTTACGTACGGCGGGGGGCACCGGGGAGCTGTTTTTT